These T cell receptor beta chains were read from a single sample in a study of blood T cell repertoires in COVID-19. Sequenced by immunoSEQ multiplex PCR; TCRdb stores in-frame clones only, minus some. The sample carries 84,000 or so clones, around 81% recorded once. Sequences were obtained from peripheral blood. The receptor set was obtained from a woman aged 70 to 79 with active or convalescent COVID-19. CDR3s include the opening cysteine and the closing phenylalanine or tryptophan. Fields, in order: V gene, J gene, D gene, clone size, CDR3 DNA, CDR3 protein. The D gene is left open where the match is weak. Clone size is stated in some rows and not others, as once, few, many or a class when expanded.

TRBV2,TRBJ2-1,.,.,TGTGCCAGCCTCCTTTACAATGAGCAGTTCTTC,CASLLYNEQFF
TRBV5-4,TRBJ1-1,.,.,TGTGCCAGCAGCCTCAGGGGCGGGGGGGACACTGAAGCTTTCTTT,CASSLRGGGDTEAFF
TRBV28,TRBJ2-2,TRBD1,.,TGTGCCAGCAGTTTACGTACAGGGGGCACCGGGGAGCTGTTTTTT,CASSLRTGGTGELFF
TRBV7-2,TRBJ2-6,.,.,TGTGCCAGCAGCTTAGTTTCGGGGATAAGCTTCCTGACTTTC,CASSLVSGISFLTF
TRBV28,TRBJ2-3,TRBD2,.,TGTGCCAGCAGTCCCCAGCGGGGGGTCAGAGATACGCAGTATTTT,CASSPQRGVRDTQYF
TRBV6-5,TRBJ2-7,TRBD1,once,TGTGCCAGCACGTGGGGACAGGGGGTATACGAGCAGTACTTC,CASTWGQGVYEQYF
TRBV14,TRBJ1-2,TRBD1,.,TGTGCCAGCAGCCAAGGGAGGACAGGGTATGGCTACACCTTC,CASSQGRTGYGYTF
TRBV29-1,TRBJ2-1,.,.,TGCAGCGTTGAGGATAGAGCGGGTTACCTAAATGAGCAGTTCTTC,CSVEDRAGYLNEQFF
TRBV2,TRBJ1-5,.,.,TGTGCCAGCAGTGAACAGTTCGGGCAGCCCCAGCATTTT,CASSEQFGQPQHF
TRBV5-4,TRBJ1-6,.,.,TGTGCCAGCAGCCCGGTCGCAGGCAGCTATAATTCACCCCTCCACTTT,CASSPVAGSYNSPLHF
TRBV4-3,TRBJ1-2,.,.,TGCGCCAGCAGCCTAAGTACGGCTAACTATGGCTACACCTTC,CASSLSTANYGYTF
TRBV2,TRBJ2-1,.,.,TGTGCCAGCAGTGAACAGGGCGTCTACAATGAGCAGTTCTTC,CASSEQGVYNEQFF
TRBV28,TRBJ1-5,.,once,TGTGCCAGCAGTACCGCGGGGGGGTATCAGCCCCAGCATTTT,CASSTAGGYQPQHF
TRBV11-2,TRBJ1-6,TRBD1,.,TGTGCCAGCAGCCCCCGGACAGGCATTAATTCACCCCTCCACTTT,CASSPRTGINSPLHF
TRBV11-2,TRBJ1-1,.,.,TGTGCCAGCAGCTTACTGGGCAGAAGAGAGAACACTGAAGCTTTCTTT,CASSLLGRRENTEAFF
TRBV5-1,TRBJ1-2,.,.,TGCGCCAGCAGCTTGGCAGGGTATGGCTACACCTTC,CASSLAGYGYTF
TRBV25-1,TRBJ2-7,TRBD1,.,TGTGCCAGCAGTGGGGACAGGCATTACGAGCAGTACTTC,CASSGDRHYEQYF
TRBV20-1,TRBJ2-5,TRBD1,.,TGCAGTGTAGACAGGGGACAGACCCAGTACTTC,CSVDRGQTQYF
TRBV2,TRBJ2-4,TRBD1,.,TGTGCCAGCAGTGAATCTCTCGGGACAGGGAGGGCCTTAAGCATTCAGTACTTC,CASSESLGTGRALSIQYF
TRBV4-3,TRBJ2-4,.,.,TGCGCCAGCAGCCAAGAACAGGAGCCCCTCAAAAACATTCAGTACTTC,CASSQEQEPLKNIQYF
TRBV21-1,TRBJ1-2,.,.,TGTGCCAGCAGTTGCCGCGGGGGGCCGAACTATGGCTACACCTTC,CASSCRGGPNYGYTF
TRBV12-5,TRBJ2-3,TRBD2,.,TGTGCTAGTGGTTTTGGAGTAGCGGGGAGCACAGATACGCAGTATTTT,CASGFGVAGSTDTQYF
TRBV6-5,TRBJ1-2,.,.,TGTGCCAGCACCACCCGGGGTAATAACTATGGCTACACCTTC,CASTTRGNNYGYTF
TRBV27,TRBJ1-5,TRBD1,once,TGTGCCAGCAGTTCCCAGGGGGGAGTAAGCAATCAGCCCCAGCATTTT,CASSSQGGVSNQPQHF
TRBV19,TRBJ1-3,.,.,TGTGCCAGCTCGGACAAATTTTTCACTGGAAACACCATATATTTT,CASSDKFFTGNTIYF
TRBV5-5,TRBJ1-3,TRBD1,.,TGTGCCAGCAGCTTCACCGGGACAGGGGGGCCTGGAAACACCATATATTTT,CASSFTGTGGPGNTIYF
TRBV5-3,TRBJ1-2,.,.,TGTGCCAGAAGCTTGTCAGCTACTAGATATGGCTACACCTTC,CARSLSATRYGYTF
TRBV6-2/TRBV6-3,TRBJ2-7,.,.,TGTGCCAGCAGTTACTCGAGGCTCCGGGGAAGATACGAGCAGTACTTC,CASSYSRLRGRYEQYF
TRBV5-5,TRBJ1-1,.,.,TGTGCCAGTCTATATGGGGGCCAGTGGAACACTGAAGCTTTCTTT,CASLYGGQWNTEAFF
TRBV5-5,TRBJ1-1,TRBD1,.,TGTGCCAGCACCCTCCGAGGGACAGACTATGAAGCTTTCTTT,CASTLRGTDYEAFF
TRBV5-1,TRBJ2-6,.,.,TGCGCCAGCAGCTTCGACAGTTACTCTGGGGCCAACGTCCTGACTTTC,CASSFDSYSGANVLTF
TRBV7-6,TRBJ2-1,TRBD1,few,TGTGCCAGCAGCTCTCCGGGACAGGGGGCCAATGAGCAGTTCTTC,CASSSPGQGANEQFF
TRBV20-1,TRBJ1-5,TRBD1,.,TGCAGTGCTAGTAAAAGTGGAACAGGGGGAAATCAGCCCCAGCATTTT,CSASKSGTGGNQPQHF
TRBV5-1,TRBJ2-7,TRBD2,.,TGCGCCAGCAGCCCACAAGCGGGGGCGAGCTCCTACGAGCAGTACTTC,CASSPQAGASSYEQYF
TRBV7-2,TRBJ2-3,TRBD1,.,TGTGCCAGCAGCGCCTGGACAGGGGGCACAGATACGCAGTATTTT,CASSAWTGGTDTQYF
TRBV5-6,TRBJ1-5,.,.,TGTGCCAGCAGCTTAGGCAGGGAGGGTCAGCCCCAGCATTTT,CASSLGREGQPQHF
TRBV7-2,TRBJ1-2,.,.,TGTGCCAGCAGCTTACGTACGGACTCTAACTATGGCTACACCTTC,CASSLRTDSNYGYTF
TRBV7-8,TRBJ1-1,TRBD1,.,TGTGCCAGCAGCTTAGACGACAGGGAGACGGAAGCTTTCTTT,CASSLDDRETEAFF
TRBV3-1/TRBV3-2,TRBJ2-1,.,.,TGTGCCAGCAGCCCTGCGCGGGCTCACTGCTCCTACAATGAGCAGTTCTTC,CASSPARAHCSYNEQFF
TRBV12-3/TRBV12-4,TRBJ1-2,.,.,TGTGCCAGCAGCACCCAGTCACACTATGGCTACACCTTC,CASSTQSHYGYTF
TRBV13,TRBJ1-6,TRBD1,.,TGTGCCAGCAGCCGACAGGGGTATAATTCACCCCTCCACTTT,CASSRQGYNSPLHF
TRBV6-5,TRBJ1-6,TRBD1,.,TGTGCCAGCATGATGACAGGGCATAATTCACCCCTCCACTTT,CASMMTGHNSPLHF
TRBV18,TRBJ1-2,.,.,TGTGCCAGCTCACTAGGGTCGGGAGACTATGGCTACACCTTC,CASSLGSGDYGYTF
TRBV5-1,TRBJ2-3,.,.,TGCGCCAGCAGCTTGGCCGAGGCAGATACGCAGTATTTT,CASSLAEADTQYF
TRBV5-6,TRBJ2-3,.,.,TGTGCCAGCAGCTATCTCAGGGGCACAGATACGCAGTATTTT,CASSYLRGTDTQYF